This entry lists 10 T cell receptor beta chains sequenced from one sample in a study of T cells expressing NK-cell markers. TCRdb re-called the 5' RACE reads and shows each CDR3 protein once, DNA omitted. Its clone listing holds roughly 450,000 distinct CDR3 sequences. Sequenced input: blood T cells: a sorted CD56 or NKG2C T cell subset, CD4+ or CD8+ T cells, or bulk PBMC T cells (not recorded which). These receptors originate from a woman in her 50s in good health.

The genes are TRBV10-1 and TRBJ2-5. CDR1 is WNHNN, CDR2 SYGVQD, per germline (reference sequence). This CDR3 spans 13 amino acids. CDR3 in amino acids: CASSESGVRTQYF.

The rearrangement joins TRBV20-1 to TRBJ1-2; TCRdb's assignment of TRBD1 cannot be checked, as there is no DNA. CDR3 length: 14 residues. Germline CDR1 and CDR2: DFQATT and SNEGSKA (reference sequence). CDR3 in amino acids: CSARAGGQNYGYTF.

This CDR3 is CSVGQTTNEKLFF. J is TRBJ1-4 and V is TRBV29-1; TCRdb reports TRBD1, a call that lacks DNA to check it against. CDR1 SQVTM and CDR2 ANQGSEA come from the germline V gene. This CDR3 comprises 13 residues.

This chain joins TRBV3-1 and TRBJ2-1; TCRdb picks TRBD2, but there is no DNA to check that call. Germline assignment: CDR1 LGHDT and CDR2 YNNKEL (reference sequence). The CDR3 is 15 amino acids. The CDR3 spells CASSPLGLARNEQFF.

The chain joins TRBV24-1 to TRBJ1-5. Germline V gene sequence: CDR1 KGHDR, CDR2 SFDVKD. CDR3 length: 15 residues. The CDR3 protein is CATSDTAYSNQPQHF.

This chain connects TRBV7-2 to TRBJ2-3; there is no DNA to check the TCRdb D call of TRBD1. The CDR3 consists of 15 residues. Germline V gene lookup returns CDR1 SGHTA and CDR2 FQGNSA. CDR3 in amino acids: CASSLQGLATDTQYF.

The chain uses TRBV29-1 and TRBJ2-3; TCRdb gives TRBD2 as the D gene, but with no DNA this cannot be confirmed. Germline V gene lookup returns CDR1 SQVTM and CDR2 ANQGSEA. The CDR3 is 14 residues long. This chain's CDR3 is CSVLTSGSIDTQYF.

This chain connects TRBV12-3 or TRBV12-4 to TRBJ2-7; TCRdb outputs TRBD1, but without DNA this stays unchecked. The CDR3 loop spans 15 amino acids. This CDR3 is CASSLGAPLSYEQYF.

The chain couples TRBV7-6 to TRBJ1-4; the TCRdb call, TRBD1, lacks DNA for checking. Germline V lookup: CDR1 SGHVS, CDR2 FNYEAQ. This CDR3 has 15 residues. The CDR3 protein is CASSQNGQGNEKLFF.

The rearrangement links TRBV10-3 to TRBJ2-1. The CDR3 runs 15 residues. Looked up from germline, CDR1 is ENHRY and CDR2 is SYGVKD. CDR3 in amino acids: CAISESSLSYGEQFF.